These T cell receptor beta chains were read from a single sample in a study of shared clonotypes between healthy human individuals. Measured with immunoSEQ multiplex PCR; TCRdb has only the in-frame clones, and not every one. The sample has 1.5 million to 2.5 million clones; about 95% are singletons. The sequencing input was naive CD8+ T cells sorted from blood. These receptors originate from a man aged 18 to 30 in good health. Each CDR3 is given with its conserved first and last residue. Fields, in order: D gene, clone size, J gene, V gene, CDR3 DNA, CDR3 protein. The D gene is left open where the match is weak. Clone size is given for some rows only: seen once, a few or many times, or a class if the clone is expanded.

D gene: -
clone size: -
J gene: TRBJ2-1
V gene: TRBV28
CDR3 DNA: TGTGCCAGCAGTCCTTACGACCGGTACAATGAGCAGTTCTTC
CDR3 protein: CASSPYDRYNEQFF

D gene: -
clone size: -
J gene: TRBJ2-7
V gene: TRBV5-6
CDR3 DNA: TGTGCCAGCAGCTCCACAAACACCTACGAGCAGTACTTC
CDR3 protein: CASSSTNTYEQYF

D gene: -
clone size: -
J gene: TRBJ2-2
V gene: TRBV4-1
CDR3 DNA: TGCGCCAGCAGCCAAGGAACGGGACGGCACACCGGGGAGCTGTTTTTT
CDR3 protein: CASSQGTGRHTGELFF

D gene: TRBD2
clone size: -
J gene: TRBJ2-7
V gene: TRBV29-1
CDR3 DNA: TGCAGCGTTGTGGGGCAGTTCGGGGGGTACGAGCAGTACTTC
CDR3 protein: CSVVGQFGGYEQYF

D gene: -
clone size: -
J gene: TRBJ2-7
V gene: TRBV9
CDR3 DNA: TGTGCCAGCAGCGAGGGATGGGGTTACGAGCAGTACTTC
CDR3 protein: CASSEGWGYEQYF

D gene: TRBD1
clone size: -
J gene: TRBJ1-1
V gene: TRBV4-1
CDR3 DNA: TGCGCCAGCAGCTTACAGGGGGCTTACACTGAAGCTTTCTTT
CDR3 protein: CASSLQGAYTEAFF

D gene: -
clone size: once
J gene: TRBJ2-3
V gene: TRBV5-4
CDR3 DNA: TGTGCCAGCAGCTTTGGAGTAGGGAGCACAGATACGCAGTATTTT
CDR3 protein: CASSFGVGSTDTQYF

D gene: TRBD1
clone size: -
J gene: TRBJ2-5
V gene: TRBV7-9
CDR3 DNA: TGTGCCAGCAGCTCCCGGGACAGGGAGTGGGAGACCCAGTACTTC
CDR3 protein: CASSSRDREWETQYF

D gene: TRBD1
clone size: -
J gene: TRBJ1-5
V gene: TRBV28
CDR3 DNA: TGTGCCAGCAGTTTCAGGACAGGCAGCCAGCCCCAGCATTTT
CDR3 protein: CASSFRTGSQPQHF

D gene: TRBD2
clone size: -
J gene: TRBJ2-7
V gene: TRBV27
CDR3 DNA: TGTGCCAGCAGTCCTAGCGGGAGGGCCGGCGAGCAGTACTTC
CDR3 protein: CASSPSGRAGEQYF

D gene: -
clone size: -
J gene: TRBJ2-4
V gene: TRBV4-1
CDR3 DNA: TGCGCCAGCAGCCAAGATGATATCGGGGGAAACATTCAGTACTTC
CDR3 protein: CASSQDDIGGNIQYF

D gene: TRBD2
clone size: -
J gene: TRBJ2-1
V gene: TRBV7-9
CDR3 DNA: TGTGCCAGCAGAGCGGGGTGGTCCTACAATGAGCAGTTCTTC
CDR3 protein: CASRAGWSYNEQFF

D gene: -
clone size: -
J gene: TRBJ1-2
V gene: TRBV29-1
CDR3 DNA: TGCAGCGATGGTTTGGGAATGAGCTACACCTTC
CDR3 protein: CSDGLGMSYTF

D gene: -
clone size: -
J gene: TRBJ2-7
V gene: TRBV11-2
CDR3 DNA: TGTGCCAGCAGCTTAGAAGCGGCCCTTACCTACGAGCAGTACTTC
CDR3 protein: CASSLEAALTYEQYF

D gene: -
clone size: -
J gene: TRBJ2-3
V gene: TRBV6-5
CDR3 DNA: TGTGCCAGCAGTTACTCGAACCGGGGAGATACGCAGTATTTT
CDR3 protein: CASSYSNRGDTQYF

D gene: -
clone size: -
J gene: TRBJ2-1
V gene: TRBV25-1
CDR3 DNA: TGTGCCAGCAGTGAAGGGGGCAATGAGCAGTTCTTC
CDR3 protein: CASSEGGNEQFF

D gene: TRBD2
clone size: -
J gene: TRBJ2-1
V gene: TRBV5-8
CDR3 DNA: TGTGCCAGCAGCTTGGCAAGGACTAGCGGGGAGTACAATGAGCAGTTCTTC
CDR3 protein: CASSLARTSGEYNEQFF

D gene: -
clone size: few
J gene: TRBJ2-7
V gene: TRBV2
CDR3 DNA: TGTGCCAGCAGTGACGTCAGGGCAGTGGGCGAGCAGTACTTC
CDR3 protein: CASSDVRAVGEQYF

D gene: -
clone size: -
J gene: TRBJ2-7
V gene: TRBV25-1
CDR3 DNA: TGTGCCAGCAGTTTGGGGAAAGGGGAGCAGTACTTC
CDR3 protein: CASSLGKGEQYF

D gene: -
clone size: -
J gene: TRBJ1-1
V gene: TRBV27
CDR3 DNA: TGTGCCAGCAGTTTAGTAGGCGGCAGCCTTACTGAAGCTTTCTTT
CDR3 protein: CASSLVGGSLTEAFF

D gene: -
clone size: -
J gene: TRBJ2-7
V gene: TRBV10-2
CDR3 DNA: TGCGCCAGCCGCACTGTGATAGGCCCCTTCGAGCAGTACTTC
CDR3 protein: CASRTVIGPFEQYF